These 23 T cell receptor beta chains originate from one sample sequenced in a study of blood T cell repertoires in COVID-19. Here immunoSEQ multiplex PCR was the method, and the copy in TCRdb shows in-frame clones only, minus some. This repertoire shows 60,000 or so clones, 85% to 90% found once; its top ten account for under 5.5%. Sequenced sample: peripheral blood. The receptors come from a man between 60 and 75 years old with acute or convalescent COVID-19.

The chain uses TRBV27 and TRBJ1-2; 8 bases agree with TRBD1. This CDR3 contains 16 residues. V gave up 2 bases and J gave up 9 bases; unmatched junction bases: 14. CDR1 MNHEY and CDR2 SMNVEV come from the germline V gene (reference sequence). CDR3: CASSLDRGFNLMRYTF. Here the CDR3 DNA reads TGTGCCAGCAGTTTAGACAGGGGATTCAATTTGATGCGCTACACCTTC.

This clone was detected only a few times. This chain connects TRBV19 to TRBJ1-5; the D gene is possibly TRBD1 (5 bases). The CDR3 is 11 residues long. Trimming shortened V by 3 bases and J by 16 bases, and 13 bases separated the two germline ends. Germline lookup yields CDR1 LNHDA and CDR2 SQIVND (reference sequence). CDR3 coding DNA: TGTGCCAGTAGTATTTCGGCAGGGTATCATTTT. Protein: CASSISAGYHF.

The chain is built from TRBV27 and TRBJ1-2; 12 bases map to TRBD1. This CDR3 has 14 residues. Trimming took 6 bases from V and 4 from J; bases not matched to a gene: 3. The V gene's germline CDR1 is MNHEY and CDR2 SMNVEV (reference sequence). CDR3 protein: CASRTGQGAYGYTF. The CDR3 DNA reads as TGTGCCAGCAGGACGGGACAGGGGGCCTATGGCTACACCTTC.

The chain recombines TRBV28 with TRBJ1-3, with TRBD1 as a possible D gene (5 bases). CDR3 length equals 15 residues. V lost 3 bases to trimming and J lost 8 bases, with 17 bases between them. CDR1 is MDHEN, CDR2 SYDVKM, per germline. The chain's CDR3 is CASSFAGRGGDTIYF. In nucleotides, the CDR3 is TGTGCCAGCAGTTTTGCGGGACGGGGTGGGGACACCATATATTTT.

The chain is built from TRBV5-8 and TRBJ1-1, with D possibly being TRBD1 (6 bases). Germline V CDR1 and CDR2: SGHTS, YDEGEE. V was trimmed by 4 bases and J by 4 bases, leaving 14 bases between them. The CDR3 consists of 14 residues. The CDR3, as DNA: TGTGCCAGCAGCGGGAGACAGGTGGGCACTGAAGCTTTCTTT. It yields the protein CASSGRQVGTEAFF.

This sequence joins TRBV7-8 and TRBJ2-3; TRBD1 matches at 9 bases. Germline values: CDR1 SGHVS, CDR2 FQNEAQ. Unmatched junction bases numbered 8, after V lost 6 bases and J lost 4 bases. This CDR3 is 15 amino acids long. The DNA of the CDR3 is TGTGCCAGCAGGGTGGACAGGGGTTCGGCAGATACGCAGTATTTT. Residues: CASRVDRGSADTQYF.

The chain is built from TRBV7-9 and TRBJ1-2; the D gene is possibly TRBD1 (6 bases). In germline, CDR1 is SEHNR, CDR2 FQNEAQ (reference sequence). The CDR3 is made up of 12 amino acids. V dropped 6 bases and J dropped 6 bases, with 11 bases sitting between them. The CDR3 here is CASRQTGHGYTF. CDR3 coding DNA: TGTGCCAGCAGGCAAACAGGGCATGGCTACACCTTC.

The chain combines TRBV15 with TRBJ1-4; 7 bases match TRBD1. The germline V gene has CDR1 LNHNV and CDR2 YYDKDF (reference sequence). The junction had 11 bases not matched to a gene; V was cut back by 3 bases and J by 10 bases. The CDR3 is 15 amino acids. CDR3 DNA: TGTGCCACCAGCAGGAATAATCACAGGGGAGGAAAACTGTTTTTT. It codes for CATSRNNHRGGKLFF.

The V and J genes are TRBV15 and TRBJ2-3; D is unclear. The V gene's germline CDR1 is LNHNV and CDR2 YYDKDF (reference sequence). CDR3 length equals 17 residues. Trimming pared 0 bases from V and 1 base from J, leaving 14 bases between. CDR3 region: CATSRDFALYGTDTQYF. The DNA for the CDR3 is TGTGCCACCAGCAGAGATTTTGCGCTCTACGGCACAGATACGCAGTATTTT.

The chain carries TRBV6-5 and TRBJ1-2; 7 bases are shared with TRBD1. The CDR3 consists of 11 residues. The germline V gene encodes CDR1 MNHEY and CDR2 SVGAGI. Unmatched junction bases numbered 2, after V lost 9 bases and J lost 4 bases. This CDR3 is CASRQGYGYTF. Here the CDR3 DNA reads TGTGCCAGTAGACAGGGCTATGGCTACACCTTC.

This chain links TRBV28 with TRBJ2-1; TRBD2 is a possible D gene (6 bases). Trimming stripped 6 bases from V and 10 bases from J, with 22 bases between. The CDR3 has 15 amino acids. Germline V gene sequence: CDR1 MDHEN, CDR2 SYDVKM. The CDR3 DNA sequence: TGTGCCAGCAGCCTCCCCGGGACTGTCACAAGGGAGCAGTTCTTC. Translating gives CASSLPGTVTREQFF. The whole variable domain, remainder taken from reference TRBV28 and TRBJ2-1, is DVKVTQSSRYLVKRTGEKVFLECVQDMDHENMFWYRQDPGLGLRLIYFSYDVKMKEKGDIPEGYSVSREKKERFSLILESASTNQTSMYLCASSLPGTVTREQFFGPGTRLTVL.

V usage is TRBV28 and J usage is TRBJ2-5; TRBD2 matches at 12 bases. Germline lookup yields CDR1 MDHEN and CDR2 SYDVKM. After removal of 3 bases from V and 5 bases from J, the junction contained 13 bases not matched to a gene. The CDR3 runs 18 residues. The chain's CDR3 is CASSFWPSGGGGAETQYF. CDR3 DNA sequence: TGTGCCAGCAGTTTTTGGCCTAGCGGGGGGGGAGGTGCGGAGACCCAGTACTTC.

The chain has TRBV9 and TRBJ2-7; D possibly corresponds to TRBD1 (5 bases). The CDR3 extends over 14 amino acids. The V end was cut by 0 bases, the J end by 7 bases, with 14 bases between. Per germline, CDR1 SGDLS and CDR2 YYNGEE. The CDR3 sequence is CASSVELGPGEQYF. Written as DNA, the CDR3 is TGTGCCAGCAGCGTAGAGCTAGGCCCAGGGGAGCAGTACTTC.

This chain links TRBV7-3 with TRBJ2-4; D is unresolved. The CDR3 runs to 13 residues. In germline, CDR1 is SGHTA, CDR2 FQGTGA. V was trimmed by 2 bases and J by 1 base, leaving 3 bases between them. CDR3: CASSLAAKNIQYF. In DNA, the CDR3 is TGTGCCAGCAGCTTAGCGGCCAAAAACATTCAGTACTTC.

The chain combines TRBV24-1 with TRBJ2-1, with 8 bases identical to TRBD2. This CDR3 has 18 amino acids. V trimming: 3 bases; J trimming: 2 bases; junction bases outside the gene matches: 11. Germline CDR1 and CDR2: KGHDR and SFDVKD. The CDR3 spells CATSDPESHSGAYNEQFF. The CDR3 DNA reads TGTGCCACCAGTGATCCGGAATCACATAGCGGGGCCTACAATGAGCAGTTCTTC.

The rearrangement joins TRBV24-1 to TRBJ2-3, with unresolved D. The ends were cut back, 4 bases at V and 4 bases at J, with 5 bases in the middle. This CDR3 spans 12 amino acids. Per germline, CDR1 KGHDR and CDR2 SFDVKD. The CDR3 here is CATSEASDTQYF. The CDR3 region has the DNA TGTGCCACCAGTGAGGCTTCAGATACGCAGTATTTT.

The J gene is TRBJ1-1, the V gene TRBV19, with D possibly TRBD1 on 5 matching bases. This CDR3 contains 14 residues. V lost 8 bases, J lost 10 bases, and 23 bases lay in between. The germline gives CDR1 LNHDA, CDR2 SQIVND (reference sequence). CDR3 residues: CASASYSRALGAFF. The CDR3 DNA is TGTGCCAGTGCTTCGTATTCCAGGGCACTGGGAGCTTTCTTT. Variable domain in full (rest from reference TRBV19 and TRBJ1-1): DGGITQSPKYLFRKEGQNVTLSCEQNLNHDAMYWYRQDPGQGLRLIYYSQIVNDFQKGDIAEGYSVSREKKESFPLTVTSAQKNPTAFYLCASASYSRALGAFFGQGTRLTVV.

CDR3 amino acids: CASSPRASKAITEAFF. The CDR3 nucleotides read TGTGCCAGCAGCCCGCGGGCCAGCAAGGCGATCACTGAAGCTTTCTTT. The chain has TRBV5-8 and TRBJ1-1; D is unresolved. The CDR3 length is 16 residues. Germline V gene data show CDR1 as SGHTS and CDR2 as YDEGEE. Trimming cost V 4 bases and J 4 bases, with 20 bases left between them.

V is TRBV15 and J is TRBJ1-5; possibly TRBD1 for D (6 bases). This CDR3 contains 16 residues. The germline V gene encodes CDR1 LNHNV and CDR2 YYDKDF (reference sequence). Trimming left V 0 bases short and J 2 bases short, with 11 bases between. The CDR3 loop is CATSRDWGQGNQPQHF. CDR3 nucleotides: TGTGCCACCAGCAGAGATTGGGGGCAAGGCAATCAGCCCCAGCATTTT.

The chain recombines TRBV5-7 with TRBJ2-6, with 10 positions matching TRBD1. TRBV5-7 is reported as an ORF; its role is uncertain. CDR3 length: 18 residues. J gave up 0 bases and V 2 bases, and 5 bases lay outside the gene matches. CDR3 in amino acids: CASSLGQGDTSGANVLTF. CDR3 DNA sequence: TGTGCCAGCAGCTTAGGACAGGGGGACACCTCTGGGGCCAACGTCCTGACTTTC.

V gene TRBV5-4 combines with J gene TRBJ1-6, with 7 bases lining up with TRBD1. Germline V gene lookup returns CDR1 SGHNT and CDR2 YYREEE (reference sequence). Unmatched junction bases numbered 5, after V lost 5 bases and J lost 6 bases. The CDR3 spans 14 residues. CDR3 DNA sequence: TGTGCCAGCAGGCTGGACAGGACTAATTCACCCCTCCACTTT. Amino acids: CASRLDRTNSPLHF.

The V and J genes are TRBV10-2 and TRBJ2-3; 8 bases align to TRBD2. Trimming at V came to 0 bases and at J to 3 bases, leaving 5 bases not matched to a gene. Germline V gene sequence: CDR1 WSHSY, CDR2 SAAADI. The CDR3 is 16 residues long. The CDR3 DNA reads TGCGCCAGCAGTGAGTCTTCGGGACTAGTAACAGATACGCAGTATTTT. Translated: CASSESSGLVTDTQYF.

The chain is built from TRBV7-9 and TRBJ1-6; D gene ambiguous. The germline V and J ends were trimmed by 6 bases and 2 bases, with 11 bases remaining between them. The CDR3 contains 15 residues. Germline CDR1 SEHNR, CDR2 FQNEAQ (reference sequence). CDR3 region: CASSSDFPYNSPLHF. CDR3 DNA: TGTGCCAGCAGTTCGGACTTTCCCTATAATTCACCCCTCCACTTT.